This T cell receptor beta chain derives from a study of cytomegalovirus exposure and HLA in healthy donors. Trimming at V came to 3 bases and at J to 3 bases, leaving 7 bases not matched to a gene. This CDR3 is built from 15 residues. Germline CDR1 is LNHDA and CDR2 is SQIVND (reference sequence). The donors were part of the validation cohort, which consisted of under 150 subjects and was separate from the first cohort of 666 subjects. Measured with immunoSEQ multiplex PCR; TCRdb has only the in-frame clones, and not every one. The table lists 98,000 or so clones, approximately 96% of them singletons.

The sequence was collected from a woman aged 18-30 years in good health and CMV-seronegative. The genes are TRBV19 and TRBJ1-1; 7 nucleotides agree with TRBD1. Input material: PBMCs. This CDR3 is CASSMLETGHTEAFF. The CDR3 DNA follows: TGTGCCAGTAGTATGCTCGAGACAGGGCACACTGAAGCTTTCTTT.